A single TCR beta chain is shown here with its context. The authors' processing: Estimated nucleated cell counts came from reference gene primer amplification. Data came from immunoSEQ multiplex PCR; TCRdb stores just in-frame clones and leaves some out. That table furnishes V, J and clone size, whereas the DNA furnished D and trimming. Here the sample spans some 87,000 clones, 83% being singletons. The sample belongs to a study of blood T cell repertoires in COVID-19. About the research overall: Some COVID-19 samples were acute and others convalescent; all came from the United States, Italy and Spain. The analysed material was cDNA or gDNA that came from T cells, B-cell-depleted T cells, or PBMCs.

The V gene lost 1 base and the J gene lost 8 bases, with 6 bases spanning the gap. This CDR3 has 11 amino acids. Germline CDR1 is SGHAT and CDR2 is FQNNGV. This rearrangement joins TRBV11-2 to TRBJ2-7; possible D gene TRBD1, 6 bases. This sequence originates from a man aged 80 or over with active or convalescent COVID-19. The sequenced sample consisted of peripheral blood. The CDR3 DNA sequence: TGTGCCAGCAGCTTAGGGGGGCAGCAGTACTTC. Its translation: CASSLGGQQYF.